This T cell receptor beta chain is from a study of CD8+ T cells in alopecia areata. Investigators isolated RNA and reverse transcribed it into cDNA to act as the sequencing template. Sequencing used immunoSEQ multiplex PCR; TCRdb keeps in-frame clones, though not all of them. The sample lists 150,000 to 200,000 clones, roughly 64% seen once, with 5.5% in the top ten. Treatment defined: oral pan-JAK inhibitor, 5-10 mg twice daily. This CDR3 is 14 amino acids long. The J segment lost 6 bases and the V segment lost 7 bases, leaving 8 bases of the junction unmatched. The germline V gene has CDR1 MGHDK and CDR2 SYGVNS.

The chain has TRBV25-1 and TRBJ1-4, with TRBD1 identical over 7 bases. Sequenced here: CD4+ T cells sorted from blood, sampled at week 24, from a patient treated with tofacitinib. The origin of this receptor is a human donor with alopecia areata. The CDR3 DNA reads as TGTGCCAGCACTGGTTCGGGACAGCATGAAAAACTGTTTTTT. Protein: CASTGSGQHEKLFF.